Following are 10 T cell receptor beta chains from one sample sequenced in a study of beta chain features in type 1 diabetes. As every portion of the isolated RNA was reverse transcribed, the sequencing read expressed TCRB transcripts. The table came from immunoSEQ multiplex PCR; TCRdb's copy has only in-frame clones and leaves some out. The sample holds hundreds of thousands of clones; about 14% are singletons and the top ten take around 0.03%. The sample consisted of naive CD4+ T cells from blood. The source of these receptors is a woman aged 40 to 50 in good health.

The chain couples TRBV11-2 to TRBJ2-1; the match to TRBD1 covers 7 bases. CDR1 is SGHAT, CDR2 FQNNGV, per germline. V shed 5 bases and J 10 bases; nucleotides not matched to a gene: 8. There are 13 residues in the CDR3. CDR3 in DNA: TGTGCCAGCAGCGGAACAGGGGTCGGGGAGCAGTTCTTC. This encodes CASSGTGVGEQFF.

This clone occurred many times. The genes are TRBV29-1 and TRBJ2-3, with 11 bases lining up with TRBD2. The CDR3 spans 15 residues. The V gene end was trimmed by 8 bases and the J gene end by 2 bases; junction bases not matched to a gene: 9. The germline gives CDR1 SQVTM, CDR2 ANQGSEA. The CDR3 DNA reads as TGCAGCACCACCGGGACTAGCGGATACACAGATACGCAGTATTTT. Translation gives CSTTGTSGYTDTQYF.

The J gene is TRBJ2-1, the V gene TRBV11-2; 11 positions agree with TRBD1. Trimming took 6 bases from V and 7 from J; bases not matched to a gene: 11. This CDR3 spans 16 amino acids. Germline V gene sequence: CDR1 SGHAT, CDR2 FQNNGV. CDR3 residues: CASRLTGTGGSNEQFF. The CDR3 nucleotides read TGTGCCAGCAGATTAACCGGGACAGGGGGTTCGAATGAGCAGTTCTTC.

The rearrangement joins TRBV7-9 to TRBJ2-5; 7 nucleotides agree with TRBD1. The V segment lost 2 bases and the J segment 4 bases; nucleotides outside the gene matches: 10. CDR1 and CDR2 (germline): SEHNR, FQNEAQ (reference sequence). The CDR3 totals 16 residues. The CDR3 DNA sequence: TGTGCCAGCAGCTTAAATTTAAGGGGGCGAGGAGAGACCCAGTACTTC. As protein: CASSLNLRGRGETQYF.

The rearrangement uses TRBV5-1 and TRBJ2-5; 9 bases align to TRBD1. This CDR3 has 15 amino acids. The germline gives CDR1 SGHRS, CDR2 YFSETQ. V lost 4 bases and J lost 1; bases outside the gene matches: 5. The CDR3 is CASSKLDRGQETQYF. The CDR3 DNA reads as TGCGCCAGCAGCAAACTGGACAGGGGCCAAGAGACCCAGTACTTC. The variable domain in full, completed from reference TRBV5-1 and TRBJ2-5, reads KAGVTQTPRYLIKTRGQQVTLSCSPISGHRSVSWYQQTPGQGLQFLFEYFSETQRNKGNFPGRFSGRQFSNSRSEMNVSTLELGDSALYLCASSKLDRGQETQYFGPGTRLLVL.

This clone was counted a few times. The rearrangement joins TRBV4-1 to TRBJ2-3; 7 nucleotides line up with TRBD2. CDR1 and CDR2 from the germline V gene are MGHRA and YSYEKL. The CDR3 has 16 amino acids. Trimming removed 8 bases from V and 0 bases from J; junction bases left unmatched: 11. The CDR3 loop is CASRTLSGESTDTQYF. Written as DNA, the CDR3 is TGCGCCAGCCGGACTCTGAGCGGGGAAAGCACAGATACGCAGTATTTT.

This clone occurred a few times. V is TRBV5-1 and J is TRBJ2-5; a weak D match, TRBD1 (6 bases). This CDR3 region has 15 residues. CDR1 is SGHRS, CDR2 YFSETQ, per germline. Trimming took 0 bases from V and 2 from J, leaving 11 bases between them. The CDR3 DNA sequence: TGCGCCAGCAGCTTGGGGGACAAGGCTCAAGAGACCCAGTACTTC. Protein product: CASSLGDKAQETQYF.

The chain carries TRBV18 and TRBJ1-2, with 7 bases aligning to TRBD1. The CDR3 is 13 amino acids. With V trimmed by 5 bases and J by 7 bases, 7 bases remained unmatched. The germline gives CDR1 KGHSH, CDR2 LQKENI. DNA for the CDR3: TGTGCCAGCTCAACCAACAGGGGCGGTGGCTACACCTTC. Its translation is CASSTNRGGGYTF.

This clone appeared a few times. V usage is TRBV27 and J usage is TRBJ2-1; D call uncertain. The CDR3 sequence is 13 residues long. The germline V gene has CDR1 MNHEY and CDR2 SMNVEV (reference sequence). V was shortened by 5 bases and J by 7 bases, with 12 bases between the two germline ends. The CDR3 loop is CASSLRLINEQFF. CDR3 bases: TGTGCCAGCAGTCTACGACTGATTAATGAGCAGTTCTTC.

In this sample, this clone turned up many times. The genes are TRBV29-1 and TRBJ2-3; D call uncertain. CDR3 length: 14 amino acids. Deletions cut 3 bases from V and 0 bases from J, with 10 bases between. Germline V gene data show CDR1 as SQVTM and CDR2 as ANQGSEA. Written as DNA, the CDR3 is TGCAGCGTTGACTTCTCCTCGAGCACAGATACGCAGTATTTT. Amino acids: CSVDFSSSTDTQYF.